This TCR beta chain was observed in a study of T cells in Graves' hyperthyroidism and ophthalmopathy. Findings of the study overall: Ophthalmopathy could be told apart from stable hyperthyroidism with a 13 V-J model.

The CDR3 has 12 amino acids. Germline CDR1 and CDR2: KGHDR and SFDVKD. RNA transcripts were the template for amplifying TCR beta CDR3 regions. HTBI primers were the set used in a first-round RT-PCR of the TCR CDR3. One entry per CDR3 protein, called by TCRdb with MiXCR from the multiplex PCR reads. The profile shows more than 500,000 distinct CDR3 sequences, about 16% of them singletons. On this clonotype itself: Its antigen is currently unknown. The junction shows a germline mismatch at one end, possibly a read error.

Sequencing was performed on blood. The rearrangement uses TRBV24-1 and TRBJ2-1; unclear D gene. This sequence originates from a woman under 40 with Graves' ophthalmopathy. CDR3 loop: CATSEQTNGQFF. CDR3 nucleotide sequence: TGTGCCACCAGTGAACAAACCAATGGGCAGTTCTTC.